A selection of T cell receptor beta chains follows, all from one sample in a study of technical replicates of blood from several donors. Here immunoSEQ multiplex PCR was the method, and the copy in TCRdb shows in-frame clones only, minus some. The sample includes approximately 76,000 clones, 90% to 95% seen only once; the top ten take 0.25%. The specimen sequenced was T cells isolated from PBMCs. All receptors come from a human donor in good health. The conserved cysteine and the conserved F or W are not part of the CDR3 here. Fields, in order: V gene, CDR3 protein.

v_call: TRBV15; cdr3_aa: ATGSDYTEAF
v_call: TRBV12-5; cdr3_aa: ASGFTGHGYT
v_call: TRBV28; cdr3_aa: ASSLILGQTSSYEQY
v_call: TRBV14; cdr3_aa: ASSQGGGIGGNQPQH
v_call: TRBV4-1; cdr3_aa: ASSQSVAISYEQY
v_call: TRBV2; cdr3_aa: ASRTMGQANEKLF
v_call: TRBV30; cdr3_aa: AWRPGQDHTGELF
v_call: TRBV11-3; cdr3_aa: ASSFGLAGARQETQY
v_call: TRBV9; cdr3_aa: ASSVETATDTQY
v_call: TRBV5-1; cdr3_aa: ASSPGTDNNSPLH
v_call: TRBV6-1; cdr3_aa: ASILLNTIY
v_call: TRBV28; cdr3_aa: ASSFVGTVGDEQY
v_call: TRBV29-1; cdr3_aa: SVGSGGYLGAF
v_call: TRBV27; cdr3_aa: ASSTARDRAFV
v_call: TRBV13; cdr3_aa: ASSPGVGVSYEQY
v_call: TRBV7-9; cdr3_aa: ASSLGDRPTPSGANVLT
v_call: TRBV4-1; cdr3_aa: ASSQTTGVGQETQY
v_call: TRBV2; cdr3_aa: ASSGWRRRIYEQY
v_call: TRBV11-3; cdr3_aa: ASRNRGSYNEQF
v_call: TRBV6-1; cdr3_aa: ASSEALRDRGQF
v_call: TRBV9; cdr3_aa: ASSVGSGSGYT
v_call: TRBV18; cdr3_aa: ASSPDRGGNTIY
v_call: TRBV30; cdr3_aa: AWARQGMSGYT
v_call: TRBV2; cdr3_aa: AFIRRENTGSRPELF
v_call: TRBV10-3; cdr3_aa: AISERDRGRFGEAF
v_call: TRBV19; cdr3_aa: ASSAEGKVGTGAPNEQF
v_call: TRBV19; cdr3_aa: ASSQRRDRGEEQY
v_call: TRBV10-1; cdr3_aa: ASSGSQGTNQPQH
v_call: TRBV11-2; cdr3_aa: ASSSHYEQY
v_call: TRBV7-9; cdr3_aa: ASSLGLRVYGYT
v_call: TRBV29-1; cdr3_aa: SGMTSGAITDTQY
v_call: TRBV9; cdr3_aa: ASSVADGNYGYT
v_call: TRBV5-1; cdr3_aa: ASSAAVDFMNTEAF
v_call: TRBV29-1; cdr3_aa: SVWTGMDQPQH
v_call: TRBV10-1; cdr3_aa: ASSDYGELF
v_call: TRBV11-3; cdr3_aa: ASSGAQTYEQY
v_call: TRBV28; cdr3_aa: ASSFQNYEQY
v_call: TRBV7-9; cdr3_aa: ASSLVGSGGVIDEQF
v_call: TRBV5-4; cdr3_aa: ASSLRVGLAGVQETQY
v_call: TRBV21-1; cdr3_aa: ASSKEGDRAPTNEKLF
v_call: TRBV6-4; cdr3_aa: ASSKTSGRAGEQF
v_call: TRBV29-1; cdr3_aa: SVGWVKRLEPYNEQF
v_call: TRBV5-4; cdr3_aa: ASSPLAGGSYDTQY
v_call: TRBV6-5; cdr3_aa: ASSGQGSHSPLH